These 11 T cell receptor beta chains were sequenced from one sample in a study of T-cell memory formation after mild COVID-19 (dated by TCRdb to 2020 to 2022). The protocol used for the library was 5' RACE. The instrument was an Illumina NovaSeq 6000. The public sequencing data were trimmed at Q25 with fastp and processed into clonotypes with MiXCR by TCRdb, which kept only in-frame beta chains. Rows with a matching CDR3 protein are joined into one entry that keeps the most common DNA and genes. This sample is represented by about 110,000 distinct CDR3 sequences; around 15% of them were singletons. In total, the top ten clones hold 28% of the sample. Specimen: PBMCs or a T cell subset sorted from them (not recorded which). The receptor source for this set is an adult woman who had mild COVID-19 (a few samples of this study predate the infection). The sample titles of this study are shuffled in the database, so cell type and time point are left out; the donor was told from shared clones.

This clonotype was recorded many times. V gene TRBV5-1 combines with J gene TRBJ2-1; 14 bases are a match to TRBD2. The CDR3 totals 14 residues. Germline V lookup: CDR1 SGHRS, CDR2 YFSETQ. The V and J ends lost 0 bases and 14 bases, in that order; junction bases with no gene match: 4. CDR3 residues: CASSLEGLAGEEFF. Here the CDR3 DNA reads TGCGCCAGCAGCTTGGAGGGACTAGCGGGAGAGGAGTTCTTC.

The chain is built from TRBV20-1 and TRBJ2-7; 8 bases are a match to TRBD2. CDR1 and CDR2 (germline): DFQATT, SNEGSKA (reference sequence). This CDR3 has 14 residues. V was pared by 3 bases and J by 0 bases, with 4 bases of the junction left unmatched. Here the CDR3 reads CSASGRASSYEQYF. For the CDR3, the DNA is TGCAGTGCTAGCGGGAGGGCCAGCTCCTACGAGCAGTACTTC.

This clonotype was observed a few times. The CDR3: CASSTPLAGGGNEQFF. The CDR3, as DNA: TGTGCCAGCAGCACCCCCCTAGCGGGAGGGGGCAATGAGCAGTTCTTC. V is TRBV7-3 and J is TRBJ2-1; 12 positions agree with TRBD2. V dropped 5 bases and J dropped 6; count of bases not matched to a gene: 8. Germline CDR1 reads SGHTA; CDR2 reads FQGTGA. The CDR3 length is 16 residues.

J is TRBJ2-7 and V is TRBV12-3 or TRBV12-4; D uncertain. Trimming took off 3 bases at V and 7 bases at J, with 13 bases between the two ends. This CDR3 has 13 amino acids. The CDR3 nucleotides read TGTGCCAGCAGTTTTAAGGGATTGAGGGAGCAGTACTTC. Encoded protein: CASSFKGLREQYF.

In its sample, this clonotype was seen a few times. V usage is TRBV29-1 and J usage is TRBJ2-7; 10 bases agree with TRBD2. The germline V gene encodes CDR1 SQVTM and CDR2 ANQGSEA. This CDR3 has 14 amino acids. Trimming took 2 bases from V and 0 from J; bases not matched to a gene: 1. The CDR3: CSVELAGGSYEQYF. DNA of the CDR3: TGCAGCGTTGAATTAGCGGGAGGCTCCTACGAGCAGTACTTC.

This clonotype was detected only a few times. The gene calls are TRBV5-5 and TRBJ2-1; the D call may be TRBD1 or TRBD2 (5 bases each). Looked up from germline, CDR1 is SGHKS and CDR2 is YYEKEE (reference sequence). This CDR3 comprises 16 residues. The V gene lost 1 base and the J gene lost 9 bases, with 20 bases spanning the gap. This chain's CDR3 is CASSLYGRGAMGEQFF. CDR3 coding DNA: TGTGCCAGCAGCTTGTACGGCCGGGGCGCCATGGGTGAGCAGTTCTTC.

This clonotype has just a few counts. The chain joins TRBV18 to TRBJ2-7; D not resolved. Germline V gives CDR1 KGHSH, CDR2 LQKENI. The CDR3 sequence is 15 residues long. The ends were cut back, 0 bases at V and 4 bases at J, with 13 bases in the middle. CDR3 sequence: CASSPPASFEYEQYF. For the CDR3, the DNA is TGTGCCAGCTCACCACCCGCCAGTTTCGAATACGAGCAGTACTTC.

This clonotype was seen a handful of times. This chain joins TRBV5-1 and TRBJ2-3; the D gene is possibly TRBD2 (5 bases). The CDR3 sequence is 17 residues long. CDR1 SGHRS and CDR2 YFSETQ come from the germline V gene. V lost 5 bases and J lost 0, with 19 bases in between. The CDR3 nucleotides are TGCGCCAGCAGGCCTGGAGGCGGGTCGGCTAGCACAGATACGCAGTATTTT. Translated, it gives CASRPGGGSASTDTQYF.

The genes are TRBV2 and TRBJ2-1; 11 positions match TRBD2. The CDR3 is made up of 16 amino acids. The J segment lost 3 bases and the V segment lost 6 bases, leaving 7 bases of the junction unmatched. CDR1 is SNHLY, CDR2 FYNNEI, per germline. The CDR3 nucleotides read TGTGCCAGCAGCCCCCGGACTAGCGGGCTCTACAATGAGCAGTTCTTC. Translation gives CASSPRTSGLYNEQFF.

This chain connects TRBV4-1 to TRBJ2-1; 7 bases agree with TRBD1. Per germline, CDR1 MGHRA and CDR2 YSYEKL. This CDR3 spans 16 amino acids. V was pared by 1 base and J by 0 bases, with 3 bases of the junction left unmatched. The CDR3 sequence is CASSQGGQSSYNEQFF. The CDR3 DNA follows: TGCGCCAGCAGCCAAGGGGGACAGAGCTCCTACAATGAGCAGTTCTTC.

The genes are TRBV20-1 and TRBJ2-1; weak D call: TRBD2 (6 bases). The CDR3 length is 16 residues. Trimming left V 0 bases short and J 0 bases short, with 12 bases between. Germline CDR1 DFQATT, CDR2 SNEGSKA (reference sequence). CDR3 residues: CSARDLEGGSYNEQFF. DNA for the CDR3: TGCAGTGCTAGAGATCTGGAGGGAGGCTCCTACAATGAGCAGTTCTTC.